These T cell receptor beta chains were read from a single sample in a study of OX40 agonist ivuxolimab in advanced cancers. Generated by immunoSEQ multiplex PCR, the TCRdb table keeps only in-frame clones and is missing some. Here the sample spans over 80,000 clones, approximately 87% being singletons. This material consisted of CD4+ or CD8+ T cells sorted from blood, taken in a trial of the OX40 agonist ivuxolimab. These receptors originate from an adult with an advanced solid tumor such as melanoma, head and neck, liver or kidney cancer. Each CDR3 is given with its conserved first and last residue. D genes are given only for firm matches. Size tells how often a clone was seen (once, few, many) or the class of an expanded clone, and some rows leave it out.

clone_size,v_call,d_call,j_call,cdr3_nt,cdr3_aa
-,TRBV30,TRBD1,TRBJ1-3,TGTGCCTGGCAACTCCCGGGACAGGGTACTGGAAACACCATATATTTT,CAWQLPGQGTGNTIYF
few,TRBV5-5,-,TRBJ2-1,TGTGCCAGCGGTCTCGTCAATGAGCAGTTCTTC,CASGLVNEQFF
-,TRBV7-3,-,TRBJ1-3,TGTGCCAGCAGCTTAAACTACGGAAACACCATATATTTT,CASSLNYGNTIYF
-,TRBV6-5,-,TRBJ1-1,TGTGCCAGCAGGCGCCCGGAAGTAACTGAAGCTTTCTTT,CASRRPEVTEAFF
few,TRBV2,-,TRBJ1-6,TGTGCCAGCAGTGAGCAGGGGTTATTTTCACCCCTCCACTTT,CASSEQGLFSPLHF
-,TRBV12-5,-,TRBJ2-3,TGTGCTAGTGGTTTGGGACAGTCCGTAGATACGCAGTATTTT,CASGLGQSVDTQYF
-,TRBV27,-,TRBJ2-7,TGTGCCAGCAGTCCTCGGACTGTTCCCTACGAGCAGTACTTC,CASSPRTVPYEQYF
-,TRBV7-6,TRBD1,TRBJ2-5,TGTGCCAGCAGCTACCAGGGGGCCCGTGAGACCCAGTACTTC,CASSYQGARETQYF
-,TRBV7-8,-,TRBJ1-1,TGTGCCAGCAGCTTAATCGCTGGACTGGGTGGGAACACTGAAGCTTTCTTT,CASSLIAGLGGNTEAFF
-,TRBV18,-,TRBJ1-5,TGTGCCAGCTCCCCTGGGGGTCCCCACGAGCCCCAGCATTTT,CASSPGGPHEPQHF
-,TRBV29-1,-,TRBJ2-1,TGCAGCGTTGATCTGGGGGCTTTGCAGTTCTTC,CSVDLGALQFF
-,TRBV30,TRBD2,TRBJ2-1,TGTGCCTGGAGTCTAGCGGAAGAGCAGTTCTTC,CAWSLAEEQFF
-,TRBV30,-,TRBJ2-7,TGTGCCTGCCAGGGTTCCTACGAGCAGTACTTC,CACQGSYEQYF
few,TRBV6-6,-,TRBJ1-5,TGTGCCAGCAGTCGACAGGATAGCAATCAGCCCCAGCATTTT,CASSRQDSNQPQHF
-,TRBV7-2,-,TRBJ1-2,TGTGCCAGCAGCTTAACAGGGCCTTATGGCTACACCTTC,CASSLTGPYGYTF
-,TRBV11-3,TRBD1,TRBJ1-6,TGTGCCAGCAGCTGGGGTTACAGGGGATTGAGTTCACCCCTCCACTTT,CASSWGYRGLSSPLHF
-,TRBV18,-,TRBJ1-2,TGTGCCAGCTCACCACCAGGGAACTATGGCTACACCTTC,CASSPPGNYGYTF
once,TRBV30,TRBD1,TRBJ1-5,TGTGCCTGGAACCCCACGGACAGGGGAAGCCAGCCCCAGCATTTT,CAWNPTDRGSQPQHF
-,TRBV5-1,-,TRBJ1-1,TGCGCCAGCAGCTCAGGTGGGGACACTGAAGCTTTCTTT,CASSSGGDTEAFF
-,TRBV11-3,-,TRBJ2-7,TGTGCCAGCAGCACTCAGGGCTCCAAGAGGGAGCAGTACTTC,CASSTQGSKREQYF
-,TRBV19,-,TRBJ1-5,TGTGCCAGTAGTATGGTCGGCCAGAGCAATCAGCCCCAGCATTTT,CASSMVGQSNQPQHF
-,TRBV7-8,TRBD2,TRBJ2-7,TGTGCCAGCAGCTCACTGGGACTAGCGGGAGTAGACGAGCAGTACTTC,CASSSLGLAGVDEQYF
-,TRBV28,-,TRBJ1-4,TGTGCCAGCAGTTTCGGGCAGGCAAGGGAAAAACTGTTTTTT,CASSFGQAREKLFF
few,TRBV29-1,-,TRBJ1-1,TGCAGCGTTAGCCTAGGATTGAACACTGAAGCTTTCTTT,CSVSLGLNTEAFF
-,TRBV20-1,-,TRBJ1-2,TGCAGTGCTTGGCACAGGGATAGCTACACCTTC,CSAWHRDSYTF
-,TRBV4-1,-,TRBJ2-2,TGCGCCAGCAGTAGGTCTAGCGTGAACACCGGGGAGCTGTTTTTT,CASSRSSVNTGELFF
-,TRBV7-9,-,TRBJ1-6,TGTGCCAGCAGCTTTGGGCAGACAACCGGTTCACCCCTCCACTTT,CASSFGQTTGSPLHF
few,TRBV9,-,TRBJ2-7,TGTGCCAGCAGCGAGGACAGCCTCTCCTACGAGCAGTACTTC,CASSEDSLSYEQYF
once,TRBV4-1,TRBD2,TRBJ2-1,TGCGCCAGCAGGGTTTCCGGGACTACGACCTACAATGAGCAGTTCTTC,CASRVSGTTTYNEQFF
once,TRBV29-1,-,TRBJ1-6,TGCAGCTCCGGGAACTACCGCCCCAATTCACCCCTCCACTTT,CSSGNYRPNSPLHF
-,TRBV5-1,-,TRBJ2-1,TGCGCCAGCAGCTTGGGGAACTCCTACAATGAGCAGTTCTTC,CASSLGNSYNEQFF
-,TRBV10-3,-,TRBJ2-7,TGTGCCATCAGTGACCGGGACAAAAAAGTCGGCGAGCAGTACTTC,CAISDRDKKVGEQYF
few,TRBV23-1,-,TRBJ2-1,TGCGCCAGCAGTCAAGGTCCGTGGTTGAATGAGCAGTTCTTC,CASSQGPWLNEQFF
-,TRBV7-9,TRBD1,TRBJ2-6,TGTGCCAGCAGCTTAGGCCAGGGGGCGACAGGGGCCAACGTCCTGACTTTC,CASSLGQGATGANVLTF
-,TRBV30,-,TRBJ1-2,TGTGCTTGGTTTTCAGGCAGGGGAACGGCTAACTATGGCTACACCTTC,CAWFSGRGTANYGYTF
-,TRBV30,-,TRBJ1-2,TGTGCCTGCCAGGGCTATGGCTACACCTTC,CACQGYGYTF
-,TRBV19,TRBD2,TRBJ2-7,TGTGCCAGTAGCAACGAGAAGCGGGGAGTCTACGAGCAGTACTTC,CASSNEKRGVYEQYF
-,TRBV19,TRBD1,TRBJ1-1,TGTGCCAGTAGCCGACAGGGTCGCACTGAAGCTTTCTTT,CASSRQGRTEAFF
-,TRBV6-1,-,TRBJ1-1,TGTGCCAGCACCCGCCTGGAGAACACTGAAGCTTTCTTT,CASTRLENTEAFF
-,TRBV6-6,-,TRBJ1-2,TGTGCCAGCAGTGGGGTTGGGACCCAGGGCTACACCTTC,CASSGVGTQGYTF
-,TRBV25-1,-,TRBJ1-1,TGTGCCAGCAGTCTTCCCCCCAGGCCAAAGAGTGAAGCTTTCTTT,CASSLPPRPKSEAFF
-,TRBV7-8,-,TRBJ2-3,TGTGCCAGCAGCTCCCTCAGGGGGGCGGATACGCAGTATTTT,CASSSLRGADTQYF
-,TRBV5-3,TRBD2,TRBJ2-4,TGTGCCAGAAGCGAGACTAGCGGGGGGGCCGAGGCCAAAAACATTCAGTACTTC,CARSETSGGAEAKNIQYF